The 2 T cell receptor beta chains presented below share a single source sample, sequenced in a study of glioma-infiltrating T cells after dendritic cell vaccination. Produced via immunoSEQ multiplex PCR; TCRdb's table is partial and in-frame only. The sample lists 75,000 to 100,000 clones, roughly 83% occurring once. This specimen was blood, taken before dendritic cell vaccination. The receptors were gathered from a human donor with glioblastoma.

This clone was observed a handful of times. The chain joins TRBV5-1 to TRBJ2-1; TRBD2 agrees at 8 bases. The CDR3 length is 14 residues. V shed 4 bases, J shed 7 bases, and the junction held 7 bases outside the gene matches. The germline gives CDR1 SGHRS, CDR2 YFSETQ. The CDR3 DNA is TGCGCCAGCAGCCCCCTTGGCGGGAGGAATGAGCAGTTCTTC. This translates into CASSPLGGRNEQFF.

The chain combines TRBV19 with TRBJ2-7; TRBD1 agrees at 7 bases. The germline V gene has CDR1 LNHDA and CDR2 SQIVND (reference sequence). The CDR3 loop spans 15 amino acids. V shed 5 bases, J shed 4 bases, and the junction held 11 bases outside the gene matches. Here the CDR3 DNA reads TGTGCCAGTAGTCCCCCCCGCAGGGGGTGGTACGAGCAGTACTTC. It encodes CASSPPRRGWYEQYF.